These 5 T cell receptor beta chains were sequenced from one sample in a study of PD-1 blockade in classical Hodgkin lymphoma. Time point of the sample: cycle 4 day 1 (C4D1), after around six weeks of nivolumab. Each patient experienced a relapse that followed autologous stem cell transplantation, and brentuximab vedotin exposure varied. Profiling relied on immunoSEQ multiplex PCR, and the TCRdb table lists in-frame clones only, not all of them. This repertoire shows approximately 110,000 clones, approximately 89% found once; its top ten account for under 20%. Sequenced here: peripheral blood mononuclear cells (PBMCs), sampled before the fourth cycle of nivolumab. Receptors originate from a human donor with classical Hodgkin lymphoma.

The chain employs TRBV4-1 and TRBJ2-7; TRBD2 agrees at 11 bases. The V gene end was trimmed by 0 bases and the J gene end by 6 bases; junction bases not matched to a gene: 4. CDR3 length: 15 amino acids. Germline lookup yields CDR1 MGHRA and CDR2 YSYEKL. CDR3 DNA sequence: TGCGCCAGCAGCCAAGACGTTGGGACTAGCGGCGAGCAGTACTTC. Protein: CASSQDVGTSGEQYF.

The chain couples TRBV10-3 to TRBJ1-1; no clear D gene. V shed 3 bases and J shed 3 bases, with 2 bases lying between them. The CDR3 spans 11 residues. Germline CDR1 is ENHRY and CDR2 is SYGVKD. CDR3: CAISDDTEAFF. CDR3 DNA: TGTGCCATCAGTGATGACACTGAAGCTTTCTTT.

This clone was detected a few times. CDR3 sequence reads: CAISQGTSGAYEQYF. CDR3 in DNA: TGTGCCATCAGCCAAGGGACTAGCGGGGCCTACGAGCAGTACTTC. This chain uses TRBV10-3 with TRBJ2-7; 13 bases match TRBD2. J lost 2 bases, V lost 6 bases, and 4 bases had no gene match. The CDR3 extends over 15 amino acids. Germline-derived CDR1 and CDR2 are ENHRY and SYGVKD.

Here the CDR3 reads CASSFLRAGGPYNEQFF. CDR3 bases: TGCGCCAGCAGCTTTTTAAGGGCGGGAGGCCCCTACAATGAGCAGTTCTTC. The V call is TRBV5-1, the J call TRBJ2-1; 8 bases fit TRBD2. The J segment lost 2 bases and the V segment lost 2 bases, leaving 9 bases of the junction unmatched. CDR1 and CDR2 from the germline V gene are SGHRS and YFSETQ. The CDR3 consists of 17 residues.

The chain carries TRBV10-3 and TRBJ2-1, with 7 bases that match TRBD2. Losses at the gene ends were 5 bases for V and 4 bases for J; bases not matched to a gene: 2. Germline lookup yields CDR1 ENHRY and CDR2 SYGVKD. This CDR3 comprises 13 residues. The CDR3 nucleotides are TGTGCCATCAGTCCCGGGGGGTACAATGAGCAGTTCTTC. The encoded protein is CAISPGGYNEQFF.